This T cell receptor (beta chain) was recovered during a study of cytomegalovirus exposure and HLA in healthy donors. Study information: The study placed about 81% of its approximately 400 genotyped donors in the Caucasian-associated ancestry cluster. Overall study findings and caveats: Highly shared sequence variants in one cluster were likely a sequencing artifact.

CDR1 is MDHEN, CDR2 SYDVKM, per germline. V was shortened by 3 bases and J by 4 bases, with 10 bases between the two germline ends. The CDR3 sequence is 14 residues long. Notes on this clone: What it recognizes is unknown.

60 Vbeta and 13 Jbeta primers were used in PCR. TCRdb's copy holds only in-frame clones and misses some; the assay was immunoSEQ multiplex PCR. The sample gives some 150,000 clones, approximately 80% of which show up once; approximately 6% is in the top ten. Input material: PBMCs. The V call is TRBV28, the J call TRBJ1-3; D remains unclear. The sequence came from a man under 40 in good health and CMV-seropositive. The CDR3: CASSLEVWGNTIYF. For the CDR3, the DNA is TGTGCCAGCAGTTTGGAGGTTTGGGGAAACACCATATATTTT. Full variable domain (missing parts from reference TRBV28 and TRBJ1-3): DVKVTQSSRYLVKRTGEKVFLECVQDMDHENMFWYRQDPGLGLRLIYFSYDVKMKEKGDIPEGYSVSREKKERFSLILESASTNQTSMYLCASSLEVWGNTIYFGEGSWLTVV.